This T cell receptor beta chain comes out of a study of blood T cell repertoires in COVID-19. Study-wide background: COVID-19 samples collected from the United States, Italy and Spain covered acute and convalescent phases. T cells, B-cell-depleted T cells, or PBMCs provided the cDNA or gDNA that served as material.

Germline V gene sequence: CDR1 LNHDA, CDR2 SQIVND (reference sequence). V lost 6 bases and J lost 4, with 13 bases in between. The CDR3 covers 13 residues. Some clones are missing from TCRdb's copy, which holds only in-frame ones; the method was immunoSEQ multiplex PCR. The sample lists about 160,000 clones, 89% seen once, with about 3% in the top ten. The clonotype was recovered from a man aged 60 to 69 with acute or convalescent COVID-19. The chain combines TRBV19 with TRBJ2-7; D is unresolved. Sample: peripheral blood. The CDR3 is CASRADLEYEQYF. Here the CDR3 DNA reads TGTGCCAGTAGAGCCGACTTAGAGTACGAGCAGTACTTC.